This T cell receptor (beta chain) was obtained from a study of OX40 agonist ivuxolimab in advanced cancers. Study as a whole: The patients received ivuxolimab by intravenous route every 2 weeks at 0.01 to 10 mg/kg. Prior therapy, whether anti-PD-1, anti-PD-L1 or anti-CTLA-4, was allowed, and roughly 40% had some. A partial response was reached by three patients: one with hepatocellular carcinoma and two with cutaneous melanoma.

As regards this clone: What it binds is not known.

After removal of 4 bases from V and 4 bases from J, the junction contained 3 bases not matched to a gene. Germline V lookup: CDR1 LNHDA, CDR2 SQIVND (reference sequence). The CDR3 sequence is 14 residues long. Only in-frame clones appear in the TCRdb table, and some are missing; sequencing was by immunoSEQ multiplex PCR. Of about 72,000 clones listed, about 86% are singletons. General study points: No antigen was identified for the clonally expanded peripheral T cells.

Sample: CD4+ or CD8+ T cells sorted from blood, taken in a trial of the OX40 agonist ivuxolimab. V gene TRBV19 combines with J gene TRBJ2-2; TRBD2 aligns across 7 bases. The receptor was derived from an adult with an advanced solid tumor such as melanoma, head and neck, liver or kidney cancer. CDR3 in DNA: TGTGCCAGTAGTAGGCGGGGGATCACCGGGGAGCTGTTTTTT. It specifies CASSRRGITGELFF.